These 27 T cell receptor beta chains were sequenced from one sample in a study of immune cell composition in non-small cell lung cancer. The method was immunoSEQ multiplex PCR; TCRdb's version includes in-frame clones alone and lacks a portion of them. The table lists around 1,600 clones, 80% to 85% of them singletons, with around 9.8% in the top ten. Sequencing used lung tumor tissue. The origin of the receptors is a human donor with non-small cell lung cancer.

The gene calls are TRBV11-2 and TRBJ2-1; 8 bases line up with TRBD2. Trimming cost V 6 bases and J 0 bases; bases outside gene matches: 4. The CDR3 totals 15 residues. Per germline, CDR1 SGHAT and CDR2 FQNNGV. CDR3 protein: CASSRSGSSYNEQFF. CDR3 nucleotide sequence: TGTGCCAGCAGTCGCAGCGGGAGCTCCTACAATGAGCAGTTCTTC.

The rearrangement links TRBV29-1 to TRBJ2-3, with 9 bases fitting TRBD1. The CDR3 contains 15 residues. Losses at the gene ends were 6 bases for V and 3 bases for J; bases not matched to a gene: 10. The germline CDR1 and CDR2 sequences are SQVTM and ANQGSEA. The CDR3 DNA follows: TGCAGCGTAGTACCGGGACAGGGAGGAACAGATACGCAGTATTTT. This gives the protein CSVVPGQGGTDTQYF.

This rearrangement joins TRBV5-6 to TRBJ2-5, with 7 bases matching TRBD1. The J call may not be correct, given that the DNA end is closer to TRBJ2-7. This CDR3 is built from 14 residues. CDR1 is SGHDT, CDR2 YYEEEE, per germline. The CDR3 reads CASSLRGRSYEQYF. The CDR3 DNA reads as TGTGCCAGCAGCTTAAGGGGGCGATCCTACGAGCAGTACTTC.

V gene TRBV27 combines with J gene TRBJ2-7, with TRBD2 matching 11 bases. Germline values: CDR1 MNHEY, CDR2 SMNVEV (reference sequence). The CDR3 spans 18 residues. With V trimmed by 5 bases and J by 0 bases, 12 bases remained unmatched. CDR3 in amino acids: CASSLWGTGTSGSYEQYF. DNA for the CDR3: TGTGCCAGCAGTCTATGGGGAACCGGGACTAGCGGCTCCTACGAGCAGTACTTC.

V usage is TRBV11-1 and J usage is TRBJ2-2; 7 bases line up with TRBD1. The CDR3 extends over 15 amino acids. Per the germline V gene, CDR1 is SGHAT and CDR2 is FQDESV (reference sequence). V shed 5 bases, J shed 0 bases, and the junction held 3 bases outside the gene matches. The CDR3 region has the DNA TGTGCCAGCAGCCCGGGGACAGCGAACACCGGGGAGCTGTTTTTT. Translation gives CASSPGTANTGELFF.

The chain's CDR3 is CASSSSGRARNEQYF. CDR3 nucleotides: TGTGCCAGCAGCTCGAGCGGGAGGGCCAGGAACGAGCAGTACTTC. The J gene is TRBJ2-7, the V gene TRBV7-9; 10 positions agree with TRBD2. Germline V lookup: CDR1 SEHNR, CDR2 FQNEAQ (reference sequence). The CDR3 runs 15 residues. V was pared by 4 bases and J by 5 bases, with 8 bases of the junction left unmatched.

This clone was seen a few times. The chain recombines TRBV5-1 with TRBJ2-5, with D possibly matching TRBD2 (6 bases). Trimming left V 4 bases short and J 5 bases short, with 21 bases between. This CDR3 region has 16 residues. In germline, CDR1 is SGHRS, CDR2 YFSETQ. The CDR3 sequence: CASSLTSKGVGETQYF. For the CDR3, the DNA is TGCGCCAGCAGCCTGACTAGTAAAGGGGTTGGGGAGACCCAGTACTTC.

The genes are TRBV19 and TRBJ2-5; D is ambiguous. With 7 bases removed from V and 3 bases from J, the gap between germline ends came to 6 bases. CDR1 and CDR2 (germline): LNHDA, SQIVND (reference sequence). There are 11 residues in the CDR3. The CDR3: CASTSEETQYF. CDR3 DNA sequence: TGTGCCAGTACCTCAGAAGAGACCCAGTACTTC.

This sequence joins TRBV18 and TRBJ2-7; a weak D match, TRBD1 (6 bases). In germline, CDR1 is KGHSH, CDR2 LQKENI. This CDR3 comprises 14 residues. Trimming shortened V by 3 bases and J by 3 bases, and 12 bases separated the two germline ends. As DNA, the CDR3 is TGTGCCAGCTCACCGGTACAGGGCGGCTACGAGCAGTACTTC. Amino acids: CASSPVQGGYEQYF.

The chain uses TRBV21-1 and TRBJ2-5; TRBD2 is the table's D call and was not checked against the DNA. TRBV21-1 is flagged as a pseudogene. The CDR3 totals 17 residues. The DNA for the CDR3 is TGTGCCAGCGCCCTAGGGCGGTGGACTAGCGGGACTGGGACCCAGTACTTC. Translation: CASALGRWTSGTGTQYF.

The chain carries TRBV19 and TRBJ1-5; D is unresolved. With 3 bases removed from V and 0 bases from J, the gap between germline ends came to 12 bases. CDR3 length equals 16 residues. Germline-derived CDR1 and CDR2 are LNHDA and SQIVND (reference sequence). CDR3 in DNA: TGTGCCAGTAGTATCATGAGATCTTATAGCAATCAGCCCCAGCATTTT. Translated: CASSIMRSYSNQPQHF. The complete variable domain, with remaining parts taken from reference TRBV19 and TRBJ1-5, reads DGGITQSPKYLFRKEGQNVTLSCEQNLNHDAMYWYRQDPGQGLRLIYYSQIVNDFQKGDIAEGYSVSREKKESFPLTVTSAQKNPTAFYLCASSIMRSYSNQPQHFGDGTRLSIL.

V gene TRBV19 combines with J gene TRBJ2-6; 11 nucleotides align to TRBD1. Germline loops: CDR1 LNHDA, CDR2 SQIVND (reference sequence). The CDR3 consists of 18 residues. V lost 4 bases and J lost 2; bases outside the gene matches: 7. The CDR3 bases are TGTGCCAGTAGTAACGGACAGGGGGCGCAGGCTGGGGCCAACGTCCTGACTTTC. Translation: CASSNGQGAQAGANVLTF.

The V call is TRBV28, the J call TRBJ2-7, with D possibly TRBD1 on 5 matching bases. Germline CDR1 and CDR2: MDHEN and SYDVKM. V lost 7 bases and J lost 0, with 16 bases in between. The CDR3 has 15 amino acids. CDR3 nucleotides: TGTGCCAGCAAAAGGGCGACAGTCAGCTCCTACGAGCAGTACTTC. It is translated as CASKRATVSSYEQYF.

The chain joins TRBV7-9 to TRBJ2-7; the D gene is possibly TRBD2 (6 bases). Trimming pared 3 bases from V and 5 bases from J, leaving 14 bases between. Per germline, CDR1 SEHNR and CDR2 FQNEAQ (reference sequence). This CDR3 contains 14 residues. The CDR3 sequence: CASSLGVGGDEQYF. In DNA form, the CDR3 reads TGTGCCAGCAGCTTGGGCGTCGGCGGGGACGAGCAGTACTTC.

The chain uses TRBV28 and TRBJ2-7, with D hard to call. Trimming took off 6 bases at V and 4 bases at J, with 16 bases between the two ends. The CDR3 loop spans 14 amino acids. The germline gives CDR1 MDHEN, CDR2 SYDVKM. CDR3 bases: TGTGCCAGCAGCCACCCCATAAGAGGTTACGAGCAGTACTTC. This translates into CASSHPIRGYEQYF. Supplemented by reference TRBV28 and TRBJ2-7, the full variable domain reads DVKVTQSSRYLVKRTGEKVFLECVQDMDHENMFWYRQDPGLGLRLIYFSYDVKMKEKGDIPEGYSVSREKKERFSLILESASTNQTSMYLCASSHPIRGYEQYFGPGTRLTVT.

The CDR3 reads CASSPGDLIGYTF. CDR3 sequence (DNA): TGTGCCAGCAGCCCCGGGGATCTCATTGGCTACACCTTC. The V gene is TRBV11-2, the J gene TRBJ1-2; D is uncertain. This CDR3 is 13 amino acids long. Germline loops: CDR1 SGHAT, CDR2 FQNNGV. The germline V and J ends were trimmed by 5 bases and 7 bases, with 14 bases remaining between them.

The chain combines TRBV11-1 with TRBJ2-7; 8 bases line up with TRBD1. Germline assignment: CDR1 SGHAT and CDR2 FQDESV (reference sequence). CDR3 length equals 15 residues. Trimming at V came to 0 bases and at J to 7 bases, leaving 8 bases not matched to a gene. The CDR3 DNA reads TGTGCCAGCAGCTTAGCGCCGGGACAGGAATGGGAGCAGTACTTC. Encoded protein: CASSLAPGQEWEQYF.

As DNA, the CDR3 is TGTGCCAGCTCACCAGGACAGGGCCACACTGAAGCTTTCTTT. As protein: CASSPGQGHTEAFF. The genes are TRBV18 and TRBJ1-1; 8 nucleotides agree with TRBD1. The CDR3 extends over 14 amino acids. Per the germline V gene, CDR1 is KGHSH and CDR2 is LQKENI. The trim removed 2 bases at V and 3 bases at J, leaving 2 bases unmatched.

The V call is TRBV7-9, the J call TRBJ2-3; TRBD1 aligns across 7 bases. J lost 4 bases, V lost 1 base, and 2 bases had no gene match. CDR1 is SEHNR and CDR2 is FQNEAQ in the germline V gene (reference sequence). This CDR3 has 14 amino acids. The CDR3 bases are TGTGCCAGCAGCTTAGGGCAGGGGGCAGATACGCAGTATTTT. Amino acid sequence: CASSLGQGADTQYF.

This clone has just a few counts. The chain has TRBV6-1 and TRBJ1-2; D unclear. V was clipped by 4 bases and J by 4 bases, with 13 bases between them. This CDR3 comprises 14 residues. Germline values: CDR1 MNHNS, CDR2 SASEGT. The CDR3 DNA reads as TGTGCCAGCAGTGTGGAGCGGGCGGGCTATGGCTACACCTTC. It codes for CASSVERAGYGYTF.

The chain is built from TRBV5-1 and TRBJ2-2; possibly TRBD2 for D (6 bases). Looked up from germline, CDR1 is SGHRS and CDR2 is YFSETQ. The CDR3 runs 14 residues. V was pared by 8 bases and J by 3 bases, with 14 bases between. The CDR3 sequence is CASRGGPDTGELFF. The CDR3 nucleotides are TGCGCCAGTCGGGGAGGCCCGGACACCGGGGAGCTGTTTTTT.

The chain is built from TRBV6-4 and TRBJ2-1, with 8 bases aligning to TRBD2. There are 14 residues in the CDR3. Per the germline V gene, CDR1 is MRHNA and CDR2 is SNTAGT. J lost 8 bases, V lost 5 bases, and 8 bases had no gene match. Written as DNA, the CDR3 is TGTGCCAGCAGTCCCGGGACTAGGAAAGATGAGCAGTTCTTC. As protein: CASSPGTRKDEQFF.

This clone came up a few times. The CDR3 loop reads CASSDAPREQYF. CDR3 coding DNA: TGTGCCAGCAGTGATGCTCCGAGGGAGCAGTACTTC. V and J are TRBV2 and TRBJ2-7; D gene ambiguous. CDR3 length equals 12 residues. Trimming stripped 3 bases from V and 7 bases from J, with 10 bases between. Germline CDR1 reads SNHLY; CDR2 reads FYNNEI.

Only one count was recorded for this clone. The chain has TRBV15 and TRBJ1-2; a possible D gene is TRBD1 (6 bases). Trimming removed 3 bases from V and 0 bases from J, with 14 bases in between. The CDR3 length is 16 residues. CDR1 is LNHNV, CDR2 YYDKDF, per germline (reference sequence). Here the CDR3 DNA reads TGTGCCACCAGCAGGGGGGGGCAGGGAGCTAACTATGGCTACACCTTC. Protein sequence: CATSRGGQGANYGYTF.

This chain uses TRBV2 with TRBJ2-7, with D perhaps TRBD1 (5 bases). CDR3 length: 15 amino acids. V dropped 5 bases and J dropped 0 bases, with 14 bases sitting between them. Germline CDR1 reads SNHLY; CDR2 reads FYNNEI. CDR3 bases: TGTGCCAGCAGTCCCCGGACAACCTTCTCCTACGAGCAGTACTTC. It codes for CASSPRTTFSYEQYF.

This rearrangement joins TRBV2 to TRBJ2-1; a weak D match, TRBD2 (5 bases). The germline V and J ends were trimmed by 5 bases and 5 bases, with 13 bases remaining between them. This CDR3 is built from 14 residues. Germline assignment: CDR1 SNHLY and CDR2 FYNNEI. CDR3 DNA: TGTGCCAGCAGTCGTACTTCGAGGGACAATGAGCAGTTCTTC. This gives the protein CASSRTSRDNEQFF. The whole variable domain, filled in from reference TRBV2 and TRBJ2-1, reads EPEVTQTPSHQVTQMGQEVILRCVPISNHLYFYWYRQILGQKVEFLVSFYNNEISEKSEIFDDQFSVERPDGSNFTLKIRSTKLEDSAMYFCASSRTSRDNEQFFGPGTRLTVL.

The chain recombines TRBV28 with TRBJ1-5; D not resolved. V was trimmed by 5 bases and J by 5 bases, leaving 10 bases between them. Germline-derived CDR1 and CDR2 are MDHEN and SYDVKM. This CDR3 region has 13 residues. As DNA, the CDR3 is TGTGCCAGCAGTCCATACTTGGATCAGCCCCAGCATTTT. Amino acids: CASSPYLDQPQHF.